This TCR beta chain was obtained from a study of CD4 T cells in relation to SARS-CoV-2 and coronaviruses. Findings and caveats of the study: Pre-pandemic and post-infection samples never came from the same donor. According to naive versus memory sequencing, detected responses are memory recall, not newly primed. SARS-CoV-2-driven expansion was significantly weaker in crossreactive than monoreactive clones.

CDR3 size: 13 residues. Germline-derived CDR1 and CDR2 are SGHTA and FQGNSA. Trimming took 5 bases from V and 7 from J; bases not matched to a gene: 6. Unexposed donor CD4+ T cells date from about 2011-2018, before the COVID-19 pandemic. Naive and memory CD4+ T cell DNA was deep-sequenced without culture. TCRdb keeps only in-frame clones here, not all; method: immunoSEQ multiplex PCR. Of roughly 68,000 clones listed, more than 80% were seen once; the top ten hold around 0.21%. Only one count was recorded for this clone. The target antigen is unknown. Material: naive CD4+ T cells from PBMCs. Specified subset: naive CD4+ T cells isolated by negative enrichment. The chain carries TRBV7-2 and TRBJ1-2; 8 bases align to TRBD1. The source is a human donor in good health. The CDR3 bases are TGTGCCAGCAGCCCGGGACAGGACTTTGGCTACACCTTC. Its translation is CASSPGQDFGYTF. The full variable domain, completed using reference TRBV7-2 and TRBJ1-2, is GAGVSQSPSNKVTEKGKDVELRCDPISGHTALYWYRQSLGQGLEFLIYFQGNSAPDKSGLPSDRFSAERTGGSVSTLTIQRTQQEDSAVYLCASSPGQDFGYTFGSGTRLTVV.